These T cell receptor beta chains were read from a single sample in a study of T cells in Graves' hyperthyroidism and ophthalmopathy. MiXCR, applied by TCRdb to the multiplex PCR reads, yields one record per CDR3 protein. The sample holds nearly 600,000 distinct CDR3 sequences, about 15% seen once. The sequencing input was blood. The receptors were sampled from a woman in her twenties or thirties with Graves' hyperthyroidism that later progressed to Graves' ophthalmopathy. The CDR3 runs from the conserved cysteine through the conserved F or W. Fields, in order: clone size, J gene, V gene, D gene, CDR3 DNA, CDR3 protein. A D gene is named only where the DNA matches it firmly. Clone size is given for some rows only: seen once, a few or many times, or a class if the clone is expanded.

abundance: many; j_gene: TRBJ2-7; v_gene: TRBV6-5; d_gene: TRBD2; CDR3nt: TGTGCCAGCACCGGAGGACTAGCGGGTTCCTACGAGCAGTACTTC; CDR3aa: CASTGGLAGSYEQYF
abundance: -; j_gene: TRBJ2-4; v_gene: TRBV6-1; d_gene: TRBD2; CDR3nt: TGTGCCAGCGGAGGCGGGAGGGTAAAGAACATTCAGTACTTC; CDR3aa: CASGGGRVKNIQYF
abundance: many; j_gene: TRBJ2-3; v_gene: TRBV24-1; d_gene: TRBD1; CDR3nt: TGTGCCACCTCGGGGACAGAGGCAGATACGCAGTATTTT; CDR3aa: CATSGTEADTQYF
abundance: -; j_gene: TRBJ2-7; v_gene: TRBV3-1; d_gene: TRBD2; CDR3nt: TGTGCCAGCAGCCCAAGCGGGAGGGAGACCTACGAGCAGTACTTC; CDR3aa: CASSPSGRETYEQYF
abundance: few; j_gene: TRBJ2-5; v_gene: TRBV7-2; d_gene: TRBD2; CDR3nt: TGTGCCAGCAGTTTCACAGCGGGAGTTGGAGAGACCCAGTACTTC; CDR3aa: CASSFTAGVGETQYF
abundance: many; j_gene: TRBJ2-7; v_gene: TRBV11-1; d_gene: TRBD1; CDR3nt: TGTGCCAGCAGCTTGGACAGGAGCTCCTACGAGCAGTACTTC; CDR3aa: CASSLDRSSYEQYF
abundance: few; j_gene: TRBJ2-7; v_gene: TRBV19; d_gene: TRBD2; CDR3nt: TGTGCCACTGCCTCGGGACTAGCGGGATTCGACGAGCAGTACTTC; CDR3aa: CATASGLAGFDEQYF
abundance: many; j_gene: TRBJ1-4; v_gene: TRBV20-1; d_gene: -; CDR3nt: TGCAGTGCTAGAGACCCCCGCGCGGGGGGCGTGAATGAAAAACTGTTTTTT; CDR3aa: CSARDPRAGGVNEKLFF
abundance: many; j_gene: TRBJ2-3; v_gene: TRBV20-1; d_gene: TRBD1; CDR3nt: TGCAGTGCTAGAGACCTCGACAGGGGGGAGGTCACAGATACGCAGTATTTT; CDR3aa: CSARDLDRGEVTDTQYF
abundance: many; j_gene: TRBJ2-7; v_gene: TRBV28; d_gene: -; CDR3nt: TGTGCCAGCAGGACCGGCGGGGCCTACGAGCAGTACTTC; CDR3aa: CASRTGGAYEQYF
abundance: few; j_gene: TRBJ1-4; v_gene: TRBV6-5; d_gene: TRBD1; CDR3nt: TGTGCCAGCAGTTACCAGGGACAGGGAGCGGCCGGACTGTTTTTT; CDR3aa: CASSYQGQGAAGLFF
abundance: few; j_gene: TRBJ1-5; v_gene: TRBV16; d_gene: TRBD1; CDR3nt: TGTGCCAGCAGCGGGGGACAGAGAGGCAATCAGCCCCAGCATTTT; CDR3aa: CASSGGQRGNQPQHF
abundance: many; j_gene: TRBJ2-2; v_gene: TRBV30; d_gene: -; CDR3nt: TGTGCCTGGAAGTTCCTCAGGAACACCGGGGAGCTGTTTTTT; CDR3aa: CAWKFLRNTGELFF
abundance: -; j_gene: TRBJ1-1; v_gene: TRBV4-3; d_gene: -; CDR3nt: TGCGCCAGCAGCCAAGATCATGACACTGAAGCTTTCTTT; CDR3aa: CASSQDHDTEAFF
abundance: many; j_gene: TRBJ2-3; v_gene: TRBV6-1; d_gene: -; CDR3nt: TGTGCCAGCAGTGATTTAGGGAGGGGGCTGGATACGCAGTATTTT; CDR3aa: CASSDLGRGLDTQYF
abundance: -; j_gene: TRBJ2-2; v_gene: TRBV6-5; d_gene: TRBD2; CDR3nt: TGTGCCAGCAGTTACTCCGCGCGGGAGCCAGGGGAGCTGTTTTTT; CDR3aa: CASSYSAREPGELFF
abundance: many; j_gene: TRBJ1-1; v_gene: TRBV9; d_gene: TRBD1; CDR3nt: TGTGCCAGCAGCGTAGAAGGGACAGGGGTAGGGAACACTGAAGCTTTCTTT; CDR3aa: CASSVEGTGVGNTEAFF
abundance: -; j_gene: TRBJ1-1; v_gene: TRBV7-6; d_gene: TRBD1; CDR3nt: TGTGCCAGCAGCTTATACTCCGGGACAGTTGAAGCTTTCTTT; CDR3aa: CASSLYSGTVEAFF
abundance: many; j_gene: TRBJ1-5; v_gene: TRBV7-2; d_gene: -; CDR3nt: TGTGCCAGCAGCTCTTCCCGGGAATTTGAGCCCCAGCATTTT; CDR3aa: CASSSSREFEPQHF
abundance: many; j_gene: TRBJ2-1; v_gene: TRBV15; d_gene: TRBD2; CDR3nt: TGTGCCACCAGCACCCGGAGACTAGCGGGAGCGGTTTACAATGAGCAGTTCTTC; CDR3aa: CATSTRRLAGAVYNEQFF
abundance: few; j_gene: TRBJ2-1; v_gene: TRBV9; d_gene: -; CDR3nt: TGTGCCAGCAGCGTAGGGGGGGTAGAGTGGACCTACAATGAGCAGTTCTTC; CDR3aa: CASSVGGVEWTYNEQFF
abundance: -; j_gene: TRBJ2-7; v_gene: TRBV20-1; d_gene: -; CDR3nt: TGCAGTGCTAGAGATCACGGCGAGGCGGGTCCCTACGAGCAGTACTTC; CDR3aa: CSARDHGEAGPYEQYF
abundance: -; j_gene: TRBJ2-1; v_gene: TRBV5-1; d_gene: -; CDR3nt: TGCGCCAGCAGCTTGGCCTTTTGGCTACCTGGAAATGAGCAGTTCTTC; CDR3aa: CASSLAFWLPGNEQFF
abundance: many; j_gene: TRBJ2-2; v_gene: TRBV20-1; d_gene: -; CDR3nt: TGCAGTGCTAGAGAACCCTTAAACACCGGGGAGCTGTTTTTT; CDR3aa: CSAREPLNTGELFF
abundance: many; j_gene: TRBJ2-2; v_gene: TRBV2; d_gene: TRBD1; CDR3nt: TGTGCCAGCACCCGGACAGGAAACACCGGGGAGCTGTTTTTT; CDR3aa: CASTRTGNTGELFF
abundance: -; j_gene: TRBJ2-4; v_gene: TRBV5-1; d_gene: -; CDR3nt: TGTGCCAGCAGCTTAATAGGGACGGGACTCCAAGTGGGTTTTGTTAACATTCAGAACTTC; CDR3aa: CASSLIGTGLQVGFVNIQNF
abundance: -; j_gene: TRBJ1-4; v_gene: TRBV5-4; d_gene: -; CDR3nt: TGTGCCAGCAGCCGTCCAGGGGCCAGTAATGAAAAACTGTTTTTT; CDR3aa: CASSRPGASNEKLFF
abundance: many; j_gene: TRBJ1-2; v_gene: TRBV6-9; d_gene: -; CDR3nt: TGTGCCAGCAGTTACAACAGAAATAACTATGGCTACACCTTC; CDR3aa: CASSYNRNNYGYTF
abundance: once; j_gene: TRBJ1-1; v_gene: TRBV28; d_gene: -; CDR3nt: TGTGCCAGCACCTTGAGGGCTGAAGCTTTCTTT; CDR3aa: CASTLRAEAFF
abundance: many; j_gene: TRBJ2-1; v_gene: TRBV7-2; d_gene: -; CDR3nt: TGTGCCAGCAGCTTAGCGGGAGTTCATGGCAATGAGCAGTTCTTC; CDR3aa: CASSLAGVHGNEQFF
abundance: many; j_gene: TRBJ1-4; v_gene: TRBV28; d_gene: -; CDR3nt: TGTGCCAGCAGTTTAAGGGCAGGGAGTGGAGAAAAACTGTTTTTT; CDR3aa: CASSLRAGSGEKLFF
abundance: many; j_gene: TRBJ2-1; v_gene: TRBV4-1; d_gene: -; CDR3nt: TGCGCCAGCAGCCAGGGGGAACAGGGCCCTCAATCGAAGGAGCAGTTCTTC; CDR3aa: CASSQGEQGPQSKEQFF
abundance: -; j_gene: TRBJ1-2; v_gene: TRBV20-1; d_gene: -; CDR3nt: TGCAGTGCTCCTCGGAACCCGGATGGCTACACCTTC; CDR3aa: CSAPRNPDGYTF
abundance: few; j_gene: TRBJ1-1; v_gene: TRBV6-5; d_gene: -; CDR3nt: TGTGCCAGCAGTTACTCGATGGGCTTCATGAACACTGAAGCTTTCTTT; CDR3aa: CASSYSMGFMNTEAFF
abundance: many; j_gene: TRBJ2-7; v_gene: TRBV7-9; d_gene: TRBD1; CDR3nt: TGTGCCAGCAGCTCAACGACCTCCGGGACAGGGGTCTACGAGCAGTACTTC; CDR3aa: CASSSTTSGTGVYEQYF
abundance: many; j_gene: TRBJ2-5; v_gene: TRBV7-9; d_gene: -; CDR3nt: TGTGCCAGCAGCTTAGAGGGGGTCCTACAAGAGACCCAGTACTTC; CDR3aa: CASSLEGVLQETQYF
abundance: -; j_gene: TRBJ1-2; v_gene: TRBV7-9; d_gene: TRBD1; CDR3nt: TGTGCCAGCAGCGGGGACAGATCTTACTATGGCTACACCTTC; CDR3aa: CASSGDRSYYGYTF
abundance: few; j_gene: TRBJ1-2; v_gene: TRBV6-6; d_gene: -; CDR3nt: TGTGCCAGCAGTTACTCGATACAATTCGCAGGGTTTGACTATGGCTACACCTTC; CDR3aa: CASSYSIQFAGFDYGYTF
abundance: many; j_gene: TRBJ2-1; v_gene: TRBV9; d_gene: -; CDR3nt: TGTGCCAGCAGCGTAACCCCTAAGGGGCAAGGTGAGCAGTTCTTC; CDR3aa: CASSVTPKGQGEQFF
abundance: -; j_gene: TRBJ1-1; v_gene: TRBV20-1; d_gene: -; CDR3nt: TGCAGTGCTAGGCCCAACTCGTATAAAGCCTACACTGAAGCTTTCTTT; CDR3aa: CSARPNSYKAYTEAFF
abundance: many; j_gene: TRBJ2-7; v_gene: TRBV5-1; d_gene: -; CDR3nt: TGCGCCAGCAGCTTGCCACAGTCCTACGAGCAGTACTTC; CDR3aa: CASSLPQSYEQYF
abundance: many; j_gene: TRBJ2-7; v_gene: TRBV24-1; d_gene: TRBD2; CDR3nt: TGTGCCACCAGTGATTTGTCCAGCGGGGTAGGCGAGCAGTACTTC; CDR3aa: CATSDLSSGVGEQYF